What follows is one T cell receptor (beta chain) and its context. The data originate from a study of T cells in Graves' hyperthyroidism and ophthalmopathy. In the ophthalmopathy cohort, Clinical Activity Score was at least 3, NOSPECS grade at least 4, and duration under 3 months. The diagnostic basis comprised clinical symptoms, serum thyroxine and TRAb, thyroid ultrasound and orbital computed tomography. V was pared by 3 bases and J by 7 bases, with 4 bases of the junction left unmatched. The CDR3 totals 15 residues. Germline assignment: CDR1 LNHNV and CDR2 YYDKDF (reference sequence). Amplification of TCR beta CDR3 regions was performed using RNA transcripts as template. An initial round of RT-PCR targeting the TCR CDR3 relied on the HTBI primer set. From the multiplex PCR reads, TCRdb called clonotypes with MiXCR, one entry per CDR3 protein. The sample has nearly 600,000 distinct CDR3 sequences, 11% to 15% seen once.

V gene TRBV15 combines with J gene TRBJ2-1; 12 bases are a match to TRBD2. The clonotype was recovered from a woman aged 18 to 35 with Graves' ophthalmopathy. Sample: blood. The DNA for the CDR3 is TGTGCCACCAGCAGTCCTAGCGGGAGGGGGAATGAGCAGTTCTTC. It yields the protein CATSSPSGRGNEQFF. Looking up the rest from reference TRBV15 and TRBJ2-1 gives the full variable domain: DAMVIQNPRYQVTQFGKPVTLSCSQTLNHNVMYWYQQKSSQAPKLLFHYYDKDFNNEADTPDNFQSRRPNTSFCFLDIRSPGLGDTAMYLCATSSPSGRGNEQFFGPGTRLTVL.